These 27 T cell receptor beta chains were sequenced from one sample in a study of blood T cells in healthy people across ages. Combining a sample-barcoded 5' primer with a J-beta primer mix, a second PCR ran for 7 to 11 cycles. TCRdb independently ran MiXCR on the 5' RACE reads; one entry per CDR3 protein. The sample carries fewer than 1,000,000 distinct CDR3 sequences, roughly 44% recorded once. Sequenced: blood. The receptors come from a man in his sixties in good health.

The chain couples TRBV12-5 to TRBJ2-5, with TRBD2 matching over 8 bases. The germline V gene has CDR1 LGHNT and CDR2 FRNRAP. CDR3 length: 13 residues. The DNA of the CDR3 is TGTGCAACCCGGGGGGGGTACCAAGAGACCCAGTACTTC. This codes for CATRGGYQETQYF.

The chain recombines TRBV13 with TRBJ1-2; D unclear. V dropped 1 base and J dropped 7 bases, with 16 bases sitting between them. The CDR3 consists of 15 residues. Per the germline V gene, CDR1 is PRHDT and CDR2 is FYEKMQ (reference sequence). The CDR3 DNA reads as TGTGCCAGCAGCTTAGCGCAATATCTGCAGGTTGGCTACACCTTC. Its protein is CASSLAQYLQVGYTF.

The genes are TRBV15 and TRBJ2-7; TRBD1 is a possible D gene (6 bases). Trimming stripped 4 bases from V and 5 bases from J, with 15 bases between. The CDR3 consists of 14 residues. In germline, CDR1 is LNHNV, CDR2 YYDKDF (reference sequence). CDR3: CATSKDLGGNEQYF. The CDR3 DNA sequence: TGTGCCACCAGCAAGGATCTAGGGGGAAACGAGCAGTACTTC.

The V call is TRBV7-6, the J call TRBJ1-6; 7 nucleotides align to TRBD1. The CDR3 sequence is 15 residues long. Germline assignment: CDR1 SGHVS and CDR2 FNYEAQ. V dropped 5 bases and J dropped 7; count of bases not matched to a gene: 8. Here the CDR3 DNA reads TGTGCCAGCAGCCAGGAGGGACAGATAAATTCACCCCTCCACTTT. This encodes CASSQEGQINSPLHF.

This clonotype was observed once. This rearrangement joins TRBV16 to TRBJ1-2; unclear D gene. Per the germline V gene, CDR1 is KGHSY and CDR2 is FQNENV. The CDR3 consists of 13 residues. V shed 2 bases and J shed 9 bases, with 13 bases lying between them. This CDR3 is CASSQDNRGSYTF. CDR3 DNA: TGTGCCAGCAGCCAAGATAATCGAGGGAGCTACACCTTC.

The chain carries TRBV11-2 and TRBJ2-7; D is perhaps TRBD1 (6 bases). Per the germline V gene, CDR1 is SGHAT and CDR2 is FQNNGV. V was cut by 2 bases and J by 0 bases, with 11 bases left in between. This CDR3 is 15 amino acids long. The CDR3 DNA sequence: TGTGCCAGCAGCTTACAGGGGTCCCTCTCCTACGAGCAGTACTTC. It is translated as CASSLQGSLSYEQYF.

The gene calls are TRBV7-2 and TRBJ2-6; TRBD1 aligns across 7 bases. The junction had 10 bases not matched to a gene; V was cut back by 2 bases and J by 3 bases. The CDR3 is 18 amino acids. Per the germline V gene, CDR1 is SGHTA and CDR2 is FQGNSA. CDR3 sequence: CASSLTRQGLVGANVLTF. CDR3 bases: TGTGCCAGCAGCTTAACGCGACAGGGTCTTGTTGGGGCCAACGTCCTGACTTTC.

This CDR3 reads CSARGMAAGDTYEQYF. The CDR3 coding sequence is TGCAGTGCTAGAGGCATGGCAGCGGGGGACACCTACGAGCAGTACTTC. The chain recombines TRBV20-1 with TRBJ2-7, with 8 positions matching TRBD2. Looked up from germline, CDR1 is DFQATT and CDR2 is SNEGSKA (reference sequence). The CDR3 loop spans 16 amino acids. V gave up 1 base and J gave up 2 bases; unmatched junction bases: 10.

V and J are TRBV25-1 and TRBJ2-7, with D possibly being TRBD2 (5 bases). This CDR3 has 13 residues. Germline V CDR1 and CDR2: MGHDK, SYGVNS. V lost 8 bases to trimming and J lost 2 bases, with 13 bases between them. CDR3 amino acids: CASGRGSPYEQYF. The DNA for the CDR3 is TGTGCCAGCGGTCGGGGATCTCCCTACGAGCAGTACTTC.

The chain links TRBV5-5 to TRBJ2-7, with 9 bases aligning to TRBD1. The CDR3 runs to 14 residues. The ends lost 0 bases at V and 5 bases at J; junction bases unmatched: 3. Germline CDR1 reads SGHKS; CDR2 reads YYEKEE (reference sequence). Here the CDR3 DNA reads TGTGCCAGCAGCTTGGGAAGACAGGGGGACGAGCAGTACTTC. It encodes CASSLGRQGDEQYF.

This clonotype was picked up one time. The chain carries TRBV11-2 and TRBJ2-3; 9 nucleotides match TRBD1. The germline V gene encodes CDR1 SGHAT and CDR2 FQNNGV. This CDR3 has 15 residues. Unmatched junction bases numbered 4, after V lost 2 bases and J lost 4 bases. The CDR3 DNA sequence: TGTGCCAGCAGCTTAAGGACAGGGGCACCAGATACGCAGTATTTT. Residues: CASSLRTGAPDTQYF.

This chain uses TRBV6-2 or TRBV6-3 with TRBJ2-2; perhaps TRBD1 as D (6 bases). CDR3 length: 13 residues. CDR1 and CDR2 from the germline V gene are MNHEY and SVGEGT. V was cut by 8 bases and J by 4 bases, with 11 bases left in between. CDR3 amino acids: CASFGTPTGELFF. The CDR3 nucleotides are TGTGCCAGCTTTGGGACACCCACCGGGGAGCTGTTTTTT.

This chain connects TRBV13 to TRBJ2-3; 9 bases agree with TRBD2. The CDR3 extends over 17 amino acids. Germline V lookup: CDR1 PRHDT, CDR2 FYEKMQ (reference sequence). V gave up 5 bases and J gave up 6 bases; unmatched junction bases: 15. Written as DNA, the CDR3 is TGTGCCAGCAGCCCTATGGGAGCGGGGGGCAAGAGGGATACGCAGTATTTT. This sequence encodes CASSPMGAGGKRDTQYF. Full variable domain (outside the CDR3, taken from reference TRBV13 and TRBJ2-3): AAGVIQSPRHLIKEKRETATLKCYPIPRHDTVYWYQQGPGQDPQFLISFYEKMQSDKGSIPDRFSAQQFSDYHSELNMSSLELGDSALYFCASSPMGAGGKRDTQYFGPGTRLTVL.

The genes are TRBV19 and TRBJ2-1; D ambiguous. Trimming shortened V by 4 bases and J by 8 bases, and 15 bases separated the two germline ends. CDR3 length: 14 residues. Germline lookup yields CDR1 LNHDA and CDR2 SQIVND (reference sequence). CDR3 region: CASSNLERMHEQFF. CDR3 sequence (DNA): TGTGCCAGTAGTAATCTCGAGAGAATGCATGAGCAGTTCTTC.

The V gene is TRBV10-3, the J gene TRBJ2-7, with D tentatively TRBD2 (6 bases). Trimming removed 0 bases from V and 2 bases from J, with 11 bases in between. The CDR3 runs to 15 residues. Per germline, CDR1 ENHRY and CDR2 SYGVKD. In nucleotides, the CDR3 is TGTGCCATCAGTGAGTCGGGCGGGGTCACCTACGAGCAGTACTTC. Residues: CAISESGGVTYEQYF.

The V call is TRBV12-3 or TRBV12-4, the J call TRBJ2-4; a weak D match, TRBD2 (5 bases). V dropped 6 bases and J dropped 9 bases, with 18 bases sitting between them. This CDR3 contains 14 residues. This CDR3 reads CASSLDSTRGIQYF. CDR3 DNA sequence: TGTGCCAGCAGCCTAGACTCCACTAGAGGCATTCAGTACTTC.

This clonotype was counted only a few times. The chain is built from TRBV7-9 and TRBJ2-5, with TRBD2 identical over 13 bases. CDR3 size: 15 residues. J gave up 4 bases and V 3 bases, and 2 bases lay outside the gene matches. Germline V lookup: CDR1 SEHNR, CDR2 FQNEAQ (reference sequence). In nucleotides, the CDR3 is TGTGCCAGCAGCTTGGGACTAGCGGGGATAGAGACCCAGTACTTC. Its translation: CASSLGLAGIETQYF.

This chain connects TRBV12-3 or TRBV12-4 to TRBJ2-3; a possible D gene is TRBD1 (6 bases). This CDR3 has 15 amino acids. V was trimmed by 6 bases and J by 0 bases, leaving 13 bases between them. The CDR3 DNA reads TGTGCCAGCAGCCCCGGGACACTAAGCACAGATACGCAGTATTTT. It translates to CASSPGTLSTDTQYF.

This clonotype was counted only a few times. V usage is TRBV6-5 and J usage is TRBJ2-7; 7 bases map to TRBD1. Unmatched junction bases numbered 8, after V lost 5 bases and J lost 7 bases. Germline lookup yields CDR1 MNHEY and CDR2 SVGAGI. This CDR3 spans 13 amino acids. The DNA for the CDR3 is TGTGCCAGCAGTACCAGGGGGATAGGGGAGCAGTACTTC. This codes for CASSTRGIGEQYF.

This rearrangement joins TRBV20-1 to TRBJ2-7; TRBD1 matches 10 bases. The CDR3 is made up of 13 amino acids. The junction had 9 bases not matched to a gene; V was cut back by 4 bases and J by 9 bases. CDR1 is DFQATT, CDR2 SNEGSKA, per germline (reference sequence). CDR3 amino acids: CSATTDRGQVQYF. CDR3 DNA: TGCAGTGCTACTACCGACAGGGGGCAAGTGCAGTACTTC.

In its sample, this clonotype was seen a few times. The gene calls are TRBV4-1 and TRBJ1-6; perhaps TRBD1 as D (5 bases). V was cut by 5 bases and J by 8 bases, with 16 bases left in between. The CDR3 runs to 15 residues. The germline gives CDR1 MGHRA, CDR2 YSYEKL. This chain's CDR3 is CASSRTGTPDSPLHF. For the CDR3, the DNA is TGCGCCAGCAGCAGGACCGGGACCCCCGATTCACCCCTCCACTTT.

The chain carries TRBV20-1 and TRBJ2-7; 7 bases are a match to TRBD1. Germline V lookup: CDR1 DFQATT, CDR2 SNEGSKA (reference sequence). Germline trimming cut 3 bases from V and 1 base from J; bases unmatched to any gene: 6. The CDR3 extends over 14 amino acids. CDR3 coding DNA: TGCAGTGCTAGCGTCCCGGGACAGTCCTACGAGCAGTACTTC. It specifies CSASVPGQSYEQYF.

This clonotype has only one observation. The chain carries TRBV4-1 and TRBJ2-5; D might be TRBD2 (5 bases). The CDR3 sequence is 15 residues long. Germline loops: CDR1 MGHRA, CDR2 YSYEKL. V lost 0 bases to trimming and J lost 5 bases, with 13 bases between them. The CDR3 spells CASSQDLEARETQYF. The CDR3 DNA follows: TGCGCCAGCAGCCAAGATTTGGAGGCTCGGGAGACCCAGTACTTC.

This chain connects TRBV11-1 to TRBJ2-5; D might be TRBD2 (6 bases). This CDR3 region has 16 residues. Between the trimmed V and J ends, which lost 1 base and 2 bases, there was a span of 14 bases. Per the germline V gene, CDR1 is SGHAT and CDR2 is FQDESV (reference sequence). In DNA form, the CDR3 reads TGTGCCAGCAGCTTAGGCACTAGCTCGAAGCAAGAGACCCAGTACTTC. This encodes CASSLGTSSKQETQYF.

With regard to this clonotype: Sequence at one end of the junction differs from germline and may be a read error. The rearrangement uses TRBV5-1 and TRBJ2-1; 10 positions match TRBD1. CDR3 size: 16 residues. The germline V gene has CDR1 SGHRS and CDR2 YFSETQ. Written as DNA, the CDR3 is TGCGCCAGCAGTTTGGGAGGGACAGGGGTCAACAATGAGCAGTTCTTC. Protein product: CASSLGGTGVNNEQFF.

With regard to this clonotype: One end of the junction does not line up with germline, which may come from a read error. This chain connects TRBV6-5 to TRBJ1-6; TRBD1 aligns across 9 bases. There are 16 residues in the CDR3. Germline-derived CDR1 and CDR2 are MNHEY and SVGAGI. CDR3 protein: CASSYSGQGYNSPLHF. Here the CDR3 DNA reads TGTGCCAGCAGTTACTCGGGACAGGGCTATAATTCGCCCCTCCACTTT.

This clonotype was picked up many times. The chain employs TRBV7-9 and TRBJ2-5; 9 nucleotides line up with TRBD1. V lost 5 bases, J lost 11 bases, and 9 bases stayed unmatched. This CDR3 contains 13 residues. The germline gives CDR1 SEHNR, CDR2 FQNEAQ (reference sequence). The CDR3 loop is CASSQPTGGEQYF. Written as DNA, the CDR3 is TGTGCCAGCAGCCAACCGACAGGGGGTGAGCAGTACTTC.